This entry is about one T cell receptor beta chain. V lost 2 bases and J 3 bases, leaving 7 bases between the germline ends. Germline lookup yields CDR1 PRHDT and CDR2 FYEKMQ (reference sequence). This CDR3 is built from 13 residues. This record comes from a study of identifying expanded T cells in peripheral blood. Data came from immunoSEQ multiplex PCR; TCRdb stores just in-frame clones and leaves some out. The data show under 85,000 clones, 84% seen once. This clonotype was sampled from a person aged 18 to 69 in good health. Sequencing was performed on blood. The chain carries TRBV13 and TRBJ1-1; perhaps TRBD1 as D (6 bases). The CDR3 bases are TGTGCCAGCAGCTTAAACAGGGACACTGAAGCTTTCTTT. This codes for CASSLNRDTEAFF.